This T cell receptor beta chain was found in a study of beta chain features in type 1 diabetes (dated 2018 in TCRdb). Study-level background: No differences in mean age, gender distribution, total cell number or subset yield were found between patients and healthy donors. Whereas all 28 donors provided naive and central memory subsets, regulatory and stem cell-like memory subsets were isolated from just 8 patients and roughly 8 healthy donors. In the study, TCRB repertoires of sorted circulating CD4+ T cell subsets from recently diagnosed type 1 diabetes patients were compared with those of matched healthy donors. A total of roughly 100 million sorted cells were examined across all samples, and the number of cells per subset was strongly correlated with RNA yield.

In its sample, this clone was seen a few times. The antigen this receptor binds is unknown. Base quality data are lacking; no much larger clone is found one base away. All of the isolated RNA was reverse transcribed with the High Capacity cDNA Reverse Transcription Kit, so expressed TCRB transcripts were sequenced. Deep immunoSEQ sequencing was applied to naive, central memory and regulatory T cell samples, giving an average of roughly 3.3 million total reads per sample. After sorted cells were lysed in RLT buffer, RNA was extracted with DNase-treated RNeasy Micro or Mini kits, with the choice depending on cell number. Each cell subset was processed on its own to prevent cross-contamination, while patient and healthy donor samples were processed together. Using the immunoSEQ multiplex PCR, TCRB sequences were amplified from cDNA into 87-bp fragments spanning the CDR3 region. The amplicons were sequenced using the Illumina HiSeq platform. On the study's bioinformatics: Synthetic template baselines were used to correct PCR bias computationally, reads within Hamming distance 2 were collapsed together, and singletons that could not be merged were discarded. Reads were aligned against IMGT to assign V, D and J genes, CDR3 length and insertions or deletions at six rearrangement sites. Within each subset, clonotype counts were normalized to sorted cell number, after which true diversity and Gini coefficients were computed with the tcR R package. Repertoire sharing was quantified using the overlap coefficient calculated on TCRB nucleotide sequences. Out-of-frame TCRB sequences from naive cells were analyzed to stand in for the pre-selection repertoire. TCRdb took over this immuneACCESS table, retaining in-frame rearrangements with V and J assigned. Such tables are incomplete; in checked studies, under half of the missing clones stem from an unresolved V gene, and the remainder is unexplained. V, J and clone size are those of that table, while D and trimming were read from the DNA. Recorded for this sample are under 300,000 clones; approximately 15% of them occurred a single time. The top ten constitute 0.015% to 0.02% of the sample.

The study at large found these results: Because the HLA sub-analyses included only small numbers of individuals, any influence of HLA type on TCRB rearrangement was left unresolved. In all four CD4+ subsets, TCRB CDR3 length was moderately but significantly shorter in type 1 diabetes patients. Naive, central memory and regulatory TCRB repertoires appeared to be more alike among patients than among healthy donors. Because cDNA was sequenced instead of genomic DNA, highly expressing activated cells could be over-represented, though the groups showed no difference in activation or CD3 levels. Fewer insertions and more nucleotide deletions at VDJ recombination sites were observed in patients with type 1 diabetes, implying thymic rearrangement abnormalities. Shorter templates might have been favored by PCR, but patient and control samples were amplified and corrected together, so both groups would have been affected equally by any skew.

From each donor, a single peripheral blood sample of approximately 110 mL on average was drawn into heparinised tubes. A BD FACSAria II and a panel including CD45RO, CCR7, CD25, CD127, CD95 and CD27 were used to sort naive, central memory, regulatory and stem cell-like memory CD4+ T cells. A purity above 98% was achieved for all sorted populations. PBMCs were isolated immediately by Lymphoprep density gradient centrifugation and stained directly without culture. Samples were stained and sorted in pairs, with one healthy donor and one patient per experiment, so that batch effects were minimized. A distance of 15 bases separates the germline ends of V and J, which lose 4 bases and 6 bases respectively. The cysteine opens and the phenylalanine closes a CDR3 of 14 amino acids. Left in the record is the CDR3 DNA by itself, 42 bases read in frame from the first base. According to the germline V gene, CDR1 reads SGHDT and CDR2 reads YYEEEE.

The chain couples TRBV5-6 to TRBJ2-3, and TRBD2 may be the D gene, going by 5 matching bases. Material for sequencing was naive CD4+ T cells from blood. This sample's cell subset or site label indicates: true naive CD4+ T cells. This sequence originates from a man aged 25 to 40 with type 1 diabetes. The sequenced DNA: TGTGCCAGCAGCCTGATTCGGGGTGGGGATACGCAGTATTTT. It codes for CASSLIRGGDTQYF.